This TCR beta chain was observed in a study of cytomegalovirus exposure and HLA in healthy donors. Study in general: In a previous analysis, approximately 110 million unique TCR beta sequences were found from 150 million to 200 million T cells. Points from the study as a whole: Later, TCR association rates were found to vary by HLA locus, highest for DRB1 and lowest for HLA-C.

The study ran its PCR with 60 Vbeta and 13 Jbeta primers. The authors' processing: Approximately 79 million unique TCR beta chains, roughly 11 million of them shared, were counted by a later analysis. Sequencing was performed with immunoSEQ multiplex PCR; in TCRdb, only in-frame clones are kept and a portion is missing. V and J calls and clone size are those listed in that table; D and trimming were worked out from the DNA. Seen here are approximately 160,000 clones, around 78% observed once, and the top ten hold less than 1.2%. CDR3 length equals 16 residues. V shed 6 bases, J shed 6 bases, and the junction held 10 bases outside the gene matches. Germline V gene sequence: CDR1 SEHNR, CDR2 FQNEAQ (reference sequence). On this clone itself: As yet, its antigen is unknown.

Sequencing used PBMCs. The clonotype was recovered from a woman in her forties in good health and CMV-seronegative. The gene calls are TRBV7-9 and TRBJ2-2, with 10 bases lining up with TRBD2. The CDR3: CASRASGSSGAGELFF. CDR3 in DNA: TGTGCCAGCAGAGCTAGCGGGAGTTCGGGGGCCGGGGAGCTGTTTTTT.